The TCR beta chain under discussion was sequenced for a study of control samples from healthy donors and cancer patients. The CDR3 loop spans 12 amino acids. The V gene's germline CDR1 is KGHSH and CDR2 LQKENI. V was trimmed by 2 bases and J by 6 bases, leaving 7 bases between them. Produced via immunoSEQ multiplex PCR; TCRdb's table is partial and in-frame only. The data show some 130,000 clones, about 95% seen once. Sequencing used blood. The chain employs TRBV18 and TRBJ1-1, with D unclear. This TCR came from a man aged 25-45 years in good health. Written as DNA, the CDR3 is TGTGCCAGCTCACCAACGGCAGCTGAAGCTTTCTTT. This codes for CASSPTAAEAFF. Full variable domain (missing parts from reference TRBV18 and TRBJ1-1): NAGVMQNPRHLVRRRGQEARLRCSPMKGHSHVYWYRQLPEEGLKFMVYLQKENIIDESGMPKERFSAEFPKEGPSILRIQQVVRGDSAAYFCASSPTAAEAFFGQGTRLTVV.